This T cell receptor (beta chain) was found in a study of immune heterogeneity within non-small cell lung tumors. Across the study: Tumor histology was classified as squamous cell carcinoma in a few cases, non-squamous carcinoma in under 11 and not otherwise specified in 1. Study-wide results and limits: Both recurring identical dominant CDR3 beta clonotypes and site-unique high-frequency clones were observed across tumor sites within a patient.

The authors amplified TCR beta CDR3 by multiplex PCR with 32 V and 13 J primers. From the multiplex PCR reads, TCRdb called clonotypes with MiXCR, one entry per CDR3 protein. The sample holds 15,000 or so distinct CDR3 sequences, roughly 29% seen once. The sample holds many counts of this clonotype. Its antigen is unidentified. With around 550 ng used per sample, the template was genomic DNA from bulk tumor. The authors collected several far-apart biopsies from each primary tumor during surgery. The cohort was untreated, with newly diagnosed non-small cell lung cancer undergoing curative surgery. All donors had received a new diagnosis of non-small cell lung cancer and were undergoing surgery with curative intent. The germline gives CDR1 MNHNS, CDR2 SASEGT. CDR3 length: 16 residues. Germline trimming cut 7 bases from V and 0 bases from J; bases unmatched to any gene: 8.

Sample: lung tumor tissue. The chain carries TRBV6-1 and TRBJ2-1, with TRBD2 matching over 8 bases. This TCR came from a woman aged 45 to 65 with non-small cell lung cancer. CDR3 residues: CASTPSGGHSYNEQFF. In nucleotides, the CDR3 is TGTGCCAGCACGCCCTCGGGGGGGCACTCCTACAATGAGCAGTTCTTC.